This passage covers 30 T cell receptor beta chains from one sample sequenced in a study of blood T cell repertoires in COVID-19. Sequencing was performed with immunoSEQ multiplex PCR; in TCRdb, only in-frame clones are kept and a portion is missing. This sample has roughly 73,000 clones, with around 87% found just once. Sequenced input: peripheral blood. The receptors come from a woman of 80 years or more with active or convalescent COVID-19.

The rearrangement links TRBV10-3 to TRBJ1-3, with D tentatively TRBD1 (5 bases). This CDR3 has 15 residues. The V end was cut by 8 bases, the J end by 2 bases, with 16 bases between. Germline CDR1 is ENHRY and CDR2 is SYGVKD. This CDR3 is CAIQAGGEPGNTIYF. The CDR3 DNA sequence: TGTGCCATCCAGGCCGGGGGAGAACCTGGAAACACCATATATTTT.

The V call is TRBV5-4, the J call TRBJ2-7, with 7 bases fitting TRBD2. V dropped 3 bases and J dropped 2; count of bases not matched to a gene: 11. Germline values: CDR1 SGHNT, CDR2 YYREEE (reference sequence). CDR3 length: 16 amino acids. CDR3 coding DNA: TGTGCCAGCAGCTCGGGGCGGGGGAGGACTACCTACGAGCAGTACTTC. Its translation: CASSSGRGRTTYEQYF.

This clone was seen more than once but under ten times. The chain employs TRBV7-8 and TRBJ1-1; D is perhaps TRBD1 (6 bases). V lost 10 bases, J lost 2 bases, and 14 bases lay in between. There are 13 residues in the CDR3. Germline CDR1 and CDR2: SGHVS and FQNEAQ. The CDR3 DNA reads as TGTGCCACAAAACGGGACACAAACACTGAAGCTTTCTTT. Amino acids: CATKRDTNTEAFF.

In this sample, this clone turned up a few times. The chain links TRBV5-4 to TRBJ1-2; 8 nucleotides agree with TRBD1. Germline V gene sequence: CDR1 SGHNT, CDR2 YYREEE (reference sequence). CDR3 size: 18 residues. After removal of 4 bases from V and 0 bases from J, the junction contained 14 bases not matched to a gene. The CDR3 nucleotides read TGTGCCAGCAGCCGCCCCGGACAGGGAGGAAGGTCTAACTATGGCTACACCTTC. Its translation: CASSRPGQGGRSNYGYTF.

The J gene is TRBJ1-2, the V gene TRBV27, with 9 positions matching TRBD1. This CDR3 region has 14 residues. V lost 3 bases and J lost 1; bases outside the gene matches: 0. The germline CDR1 and CDR2 sequences are MNHEY and SMNVEV (reference sequence). This CDR3 is CASSLDRGNYGYTF. In nucleotides, the CDR3 is TGTGCCAGCAGTTTGGACAGGGGTAACTATGGCTACACCTTC.

This clone appeared a few times. The chain couples TRBV27 to TRBJ2-7; D gene uncertain. The germline gives CDR1 MNHEY, CDR2 SMNVEV (reference sequence). The CDR3 covers 14 residues. V was trimmed by 3 bases and J by 0 bases, leaving 9 bases between them. The CDR3 nucleotides are TGTGCCAGCAGTTTGAGGTACCCCTCCTACGAGCAGTACTTC. Protein: CASSLRYPSYEQYF.

V is TRBV29-1 and J is TRBJ1-1; D may be TRBD1 (5 bases). The germline V gene encodes CDR1 SQVTM and CDR2 ANQGSEA. V lost 1 base, J lost 1 base, and 7 bases lay in between. This CDR3 is 13 amino acids long. This CDR3 reads CSVEGQPNTEAFF. Written as DNA, the CDR3 is TGCAGCGTTGAAGGACAGCCGAACACTGAAGCTTTCTTT.

The V and J genes are TRBV7-2 and TRBJ2-2, with TRBD2 matching 11 bases. CDR1 is SGHTA, CDR2 FQGNSA, per germline. With V trimmed by 4 bases and J by 2 bases, 3 bases remained unmatched. The CDR3 spans 16 residues. CDR3 protein: CASSSSGGTNTGELFF. DNA for the CDR3: TGTGCCAGCAGCTCTAGCGGGGGGACCAACACCGGGGAGCTGTTTTTT.

The chain couples TRBV3-1 (or the pseudogene TRBV3-2) to TRBJ1-3; D is perhaps TRBD1 (5 bases). V lost 1 base and J 9 bases, leaving 10 bases between the germline ends. Germline V gene sequence: CDR1 LGHDT, CDR2 YNNKEL (reference sequence). CDR3 length equals 13 residues. CDR3 sequence reads: CASSQVDSGTIYF. DNA of the CDR3: TGTGCCAGCAGCCAAGTTGACAGTGGCACCATATATTTT.

The rearrangement uses TRBV6-5 and TRBJ1-5, with D possibly TRBD1 on 6 matching bases. The CDR3 is 15 residues long. Germline CDR1 is MNHEY and CDR2 is SVGAGI. The ends were cut back, 10 bases at V and 2 bases at J, with 18 bases in the middle. For the CDR3, the DNA is TGTGCCACCATAAGGGACAATCCAGGCAATCAGCCCCAGCATTTT. Amino acids: CATIRDNPGNQPQHF.

CDR3 amino acids: CASSPHRVSGNTIYF. The CDR3 region has the DNA TGTGCCAGCAGTCCACACAGGGTCTCTGGAAACACCATATATTTT. The chain couples TRBV6-5 to TRBJ1-3; maybe TRBD1 (6 bases). In germline, CDR1 is MNHEY, CDR2 SVGAGI. Deletions cut 5 bases from V and 0 bases from J, with 11 bases between. CDR3 length: 15 amino acids.

The chain recombines TRBV9 with TRBJ2-2, with D tentatively TRBD1 (5 bases). The germline gives CDR1 SGDLS, CDR2 YYNGEE. V lost 4 bases and J 0 bases, leaving 7 bases between the germline ends. CDR3 length: 14 amino acids. CDR3 amino acids: CASSKQANTGELFF. CDR3 DNA sequence: TGTGCCAGCAGCAAACAGGCGAACACCGGGGAGCTGTTTTTT.

Here the CDR3 reads CASSFSGVLEKLFF. In DNA, the CDR3 is TGTGCCAGCAGCTTTTCAGGGGTTCTGGAAAAACTGTTTTTT. The genes are TRBV5-5 and TRBJ1-4; weak D call: TRBD1 (6 bases). The CDR3 covers 14 residues. The germline V and J ends were trimmed by 2 bases and 8 bases, with 13 bases remaining between them. Germline loops: CDR1 SGHKS, CDR2 YYEKEE (reference sequence). Supplemented by reference TRBV5-5 and TRBJ1-4, the full variable domain reads DAGVTQSPTHLIKTRGQQVTLRCSPISGHKSVSWYQQVLGQGPQFIFQYYEKEERGRGNFPDRFSARQFPNYSSELNVNALLLGDSALYLCASSFSGVLEKLFFGSGTQLSVL.

The genes are TRBV6-6 and TRBJ2-5; no definite D call. The germline V gene encodes CDR1 MNHNY and CDR2 SVGAGI (reference sequence). Trimming shortened V by 6 bases and J by 1 base, and 3 bases separated the two germline ends. The CDR3 consists of 11 residues. CDR3 nucleotides: TGTGCCAGCAGCCTCCAAGAGACCCAGTACTTC. This codes for CASSLQETQYF.

V and J are TRBV2 and TRBJ1-1, with TRBD1 matching 7 bases. With 8 bases clipped from V and 7 bases from J, the junction kept 10 bases outside the gene matches. The germline V gene has CDR1 SNHLY and CDR2 FYNNEI. This CDR3 region has 13 residues. In nucleotides, the CDR3 is TGTGCCAGCCTTCAGAATTGGGACAGTGAAGCTTTCTTT. Its translation is CASLQNWDSEAFF.

This clone has just one count. The gene calls are TRBV5-1 and TRBJ1-1; D is unclear. Germline-derived CDR1 and CDR2 are SGHRS and YFSETQ. V lost 0 bases and J lost 1, with 7 bases in between. The CDR3 sequence is 14 residues long. The CDR3 loop is CASSLESTNTEAFF. The CDR3 DNA follows: TGCGCCAGCAGCTTGGAGTCTACGAACACTGAAGCTTTCTTT.

V is TRBV19 and J is TRBJ2-1, with TRBD2 matching 15 bases. Germline V gene sequence: CDR1 LNHDA, CDR2 SQIVND (reference sequence). The V gene end was trimmed by 6 bases and the J gene end by 0 bases; junction bases not matched to a gene: 9. The length of the CDR3 is 19 residues. As DNA, the CDR3 is TGTGCCAGTAGCCCAACGGGACTAGCGGGGGGAAGCTCCTACAATGAGCAGTTCTTC. This encodes CASSPTGLAGGSSYNEQFF.

J is TRBJ2-1 and V is TRBV4-1, with 15 bases fitting TRBD2. The CDR3 contains 20 residues. With V trimmed by 4 bases and J by 0 bases, 10 bases remained unmatched. CDR1 and CDR2 from the germline V gene are MGHRA and YSYEKL. The CDR3, as DNA: TGCGCCAGCAGCCTACGGGGACTAGCGGGGGGACCCAGCTCCTACAATGAGCAGTTCTTC. It is translated as CASSLRGLAGGPSSYNEQFF.

This clone was detected only once. The chain has TRBV6-5 and TRBJ1-5, with unresolved D. The CDR3 is 14 amino acids. Germline-derived CDR1 and CDR2 are MNHEY and SVGAGI. V was pared by 0 bases and J by 6 bases, with 9 bases between. Here the CDR3 reads CASSYSSVSQPQHF. The CDR3, as DNA: TGTGCCAGCAGTTACTCTAGTGTAAGTCAGCCCCAGCATTTT.

The gene calls are TRBV9 and TRBJ1-2, with 9 positions matching TRBD1. From germline, CDR1 is SGDLS and CDR2 YYNGEE. Trimming took 3 bases from V and 2 from J; bases not matched to a gene: 5. The CDR3 length is 15 residues. The CDR3 is CASSAGDRVNYGYTF. The DNA of the CDR3 is TGTGCCAGCAGCGCGGGGGACAGGGTAAACTATGGCTACACCTTC.

V usage is TRBV9 and J usage is TRBJ1-5; D is unresolved. The germline V gene encodes CDR1 SGDLS and CDR2 YYNGEE. This CDR3 spans 13 amino acids. Trimming took off 3 bases at V and 2 bases at J, with 6 bases between the two ends. CDR3 nucleotide sequence: TGTGCCAGCAGCGCCTCCGGCAATCAGCCCCAGCATTTT. Amino acid sequence: CASSASGNQPQHF.

This clone has only a few counts. The V and J genes are TRBV6-5 and TRBJ1-6, with D maybe TRBD1 (6 bases). The CDR3 totals 14 residues. Between the trimmed V and J ends, which lost 4 bases and 9 bases, there was a span of 13 bases. Germline V CDR1 and CDR2: MNHEY, SVGAGI. The CDR3 sequence is CASSLEGEGSPLHF. For the CDR3, the DNA is TGTGCCAGCAGTTTGGAGGGGGAGGGTTCACCCCTCCACTTT.

V is TRBV28 and J is TRBJ1-2; 8 bases align to TRBD1. Trimming at V came to 5 bases and at J to 8 bases, leaving 13 bases not matched to a gene. This CDR3 has 15 residues. Germline V lookup: CDR1 MDHEN, CDR2 SYDVKM. The CDR3 coding sequence is TGTGCCAGCAGTATCCCCTCCCTGACAGGGGAAGGCTACACCTTC. Translation gives CASSIPSLTGEGYTF.

This clone was recorded a few times. This chain uses TRBV13 with TRBJ1-5; 7 bases are a match to TRBD1. V dropped 0 bases and J dropped 7; count of bases not matched to a gene: 6. Germline CDR1 PRHDT, CDR2 FYEKMQ (reference sequence). This CDR3 contains 15 residues. CDR3: CASSLGSQGRQPQHF. CDR3 coding DNA: TGTGCCAGCAGCTTAGGCTCACAGGGGAGGCAGCCCCAGCATTTT.

The chain uses TRBV7-2 and TRBJ2-1; TRBD1 matches 10 bases. Germline CDR1 reads SGHTA; CDR2 reads FQGNSA. This CDR3 spans 15 amino acids. J was trimmed by 8 bases and V by 3 bases; bases with no gene match: 7. The CDR3 is CASSFDRGHNDEQFF. As DNA, the CDR3 is TGTGCCAGCAGCTTCGACAGGGGGCATAACGATGAGCAGTTCTTC.

V is TRBV7-2 and J is TRBJ2-7, with TRBD1 matching over 12 bases. Germline V gene lookup returns CDR1 SGHTA and CDR2 FQGNSA. The CDR3 has 14 residues. V trimming: 10 bases; J trimming: 5 bases; junction bases outside the gene matches: 9. The chain's CDR3 is CATSPGQGAHEQYF. The CDR3 bases are TGTGCCACCTCCCCGGGACAGGGGGCCCACGAGCAGTACTTC.

The chain is built from TRBV19 and TRBJ1-2; a weak D match, TRBD1 (5 bases). The CDR3 totals 11 residues. Germline V CDR1 and CDR2: LNHDA, SQIVND (reference sequence). Trimming pared 5 bases from V and 14 bases from J, leaving 15 bases between. The CDR3, as DNA: TGTGCCAGTAGTGTGACAGAGAGGCGGACCTTC. It codes for CASSVTERRTF.

The gene calls are TRBV9 and TRBJ2-2; 7 bases match TRBD2. With 0 bases clipped from V and 3 bases from J, the junction kept 8 bases outside the gene matches. The CDR3 sequence is 17 residues long. Looked up from germline, CDR1 is SGDLS and CDR2 is YYNGEE. CDR3 nucleotides: TGTGCCAGCAGCGTAGCCCCCGGGACTACCTACACCGGGGAGCTGTTTTTT. This codes for CASSVAPGTTYTGELFF.

V is TRBV9 and J is TRBJ1-4; no firm D call. This CDR3 has 13 amino acids. Between the trimmed V and J ends, which lost 3 bases and 3 bases, there was a span of 6 bases. Per germline, CDR1 SGDLS and CDR2 YYNGEE. Here the CDR3 reads CASSGQPNEKLFF. The CDR3, as DNA: TGTGCCAGCAGCGGGCAACCTAATGAAAAACTGTTTTTT.

The CDR3 DNA reads TGTGCCAGTAGTATAGATCGCAGGGGTGGCAATCAGCCCCAGCATTTT. It specifies CASSIDRRGGNQPQHF. V and J are TRBV19 and TRBJ1-5; tentatively, D is TRBD1 (6 bases). Germline CDR1 is LNHDA and CDR2 is SQIVND (reference sequence). CDR3 size: 16 residues. Trimming stripped 0 bases from V and 2 bases from J, with 11 bases between.